The source of this TCR beta chain is a study of tumor T cells in aggressive B-cell lymphoma. CDR3 length equals 15 residues. The germline V and J ends were trimmed by 1 base and 5 bases, with 15 bases remaining between them. The germline CDR1 and CDR2 sequences are LNHNV and YYDKDF (reference sequence). Data came from immunoSEQ multiplex PCR; TCRdb stores just in-frame clones and leaves some out. The data hold under 2,000 clones, with approximately 80% observed a single time. The sequenced sample consisted of tumor tissue. V is TRBV15 and J is TRBJ2-7, with a tentative D call TRBD2 (6 bases). This TCR came from an adult with diffuse large B cell lymphoma. CDR3 nucleotide sequence: TGTGCCACCAGCAGAGGGGGGGAGGCCGTGGACGAGCAGTACTTC. This translates into CATSRGGEAVDEQYF.